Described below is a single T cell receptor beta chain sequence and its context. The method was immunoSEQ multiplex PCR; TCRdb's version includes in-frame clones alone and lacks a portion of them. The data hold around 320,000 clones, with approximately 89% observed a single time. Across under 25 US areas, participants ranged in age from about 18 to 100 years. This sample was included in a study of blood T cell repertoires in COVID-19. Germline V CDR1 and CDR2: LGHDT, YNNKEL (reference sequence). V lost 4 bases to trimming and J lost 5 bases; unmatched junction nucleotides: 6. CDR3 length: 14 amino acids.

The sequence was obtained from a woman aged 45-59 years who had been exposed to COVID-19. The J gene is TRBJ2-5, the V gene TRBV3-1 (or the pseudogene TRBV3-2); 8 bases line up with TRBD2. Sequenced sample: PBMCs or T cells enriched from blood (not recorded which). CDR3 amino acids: CASSLGLGRETQYF. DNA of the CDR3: TGTGCCAGCAGCCTGGGACTAGGCAGGGAGACCCAGTACTTC.